This T cell receptor (beta chain) was sequenced during a study of shared clonotypes between healthy human individuals. Some clones are missing from TCRdb's copy, which holds only in-frame ones; the method was immunoSEQ multiplex PCR. The table records about 480,000 clones, nearly 80% of them present only once. The sequence was obtained from a woman in her thirties or forties in good health. Some clones in this sample may be carry-over from other donors' samples. The sequenced material came from PBMCs.

CDR3 sequence: CAISGLNTGELFF. CDR3 sequence (DNA): TGTGCCATCAGTGGGCTGAACACCGGGGAGCTGTTTTTT. The V call is TRBV10-3, the J call TRBJ2-2, with D unresolved. CDR3 size: 13 residues. Germline CDR1 reads ENHRY; CDR2 reads SYGVKD. V was pared by 4 bases and J by 1 base, with 4 bases between.